The 30 T cell receptor beta chains presented below share a single source sample, sequenced in a study of T cell changes during pregnancy in multiple sclerosis. Produced via immunoSEQ multiplex PCR; TCRdb's table is partial and in-frame only. The sample lists roughly 14,000 clones, around 83% occurring once. This sample comprised CD8+ T cells from peripheral blood mononuclear cells, obtained after pregnancy. The receptor source for this set is a female donor in good health, enrolled as a control in a pregnancy study.

This clone was detected only a few times. This chain joins TRBV7-2 and TRBJ1-6; 11 bases agree with TRBD1. Per germline, CDR1 SGHTA and CDR2 FQGNSA. Losses at the gene ends were 5 bases for V and 7 bases for J; bases not matched to a gene: 7. The CDR3 loop spans 16 amino acids. The DNA for the CDR3 is TGTGCCAGCAGCCATGGACAGGGGGCGTCAAATTCACCCCTCCACTTT. As protein: CASSHGQGASNSPLHF.

The V and J genes are TRBV27 and TRBJ1-6; 10 bases agree with TRBD1. This CDR3 spans 14 amino acids. The trim removed 7 bases at V and 9 bases at J, leaving 6 bases unmatched. Germline V gives CDR1 MNHEY, CDR2 SMNVEV (reference sequence). The CDR3: CASIKTGGGSPLHF. CDR3 DNA sequence: TGTGCCAGCATCAAGACAGGGGGCGGTTCACCCCTCCACTTT.

This chain links TRBV7-9 with TRBJ2-6, with 7 bases lining up with TRBD1. V dropped 0 bases and J dropped 4; count of bases not matched to a gene: 3. Germline lookup yields CDR1 SEHNR and CDR2 FQNEAQ (reference sequence). The length of the CDR3 is 16 residues. The CDR3 here is CASSLAQGRGANVLTF. DNA of the CDR3: TGTGCCAGCAGCTTAGCACAGGGGAGAGGGGCCAACGTCCTGACTTTC.

The chain links TRBV27 to TRBJ2-6; 9 nucleotides match TRBD2. This CDR3 comprises 18 residues. With V trimmed by 0 bases and J by 2 bases, 5 bases remained unmatched. The germline V gene has CDR1 MNHEY and CDR2 SMNVEV (reference sequence). The chain's CDR3 is CASSLSASGAAGANVLTF. The CDR3 nucleotides read TGTGCCAGCAGTTTATCGGCTAGCGGGGCGGCTGGGGCCAACGTCCTGACTTTC.

The chain couples TRBV4-3 to TRBJ2-3, with 8 bases aligning to TRBD2. Germline V lookup: CDR1 LGHNA, CDR2 YSLEER. Trimming at V came to 4 bases and at J to 1 base, leaving 7 bases not matched to a gene. This CDR3 contains 16 residues. CDR3 sequence reads: CASSLGSGEGTDTQYF. The CDR3 bases are TGCGCCAGCAGCCTTGGTAGCGGGGAAGGCACAGATACGCAGTATTTT.

V is TRBV6-1 and J is TRBJ1-6; TRBD1 aligns across 7 bases. After removal of 1 base from V and 6 bases from J, the junction contained 6 bases not matched to a gene. The length of the CDR3 is 16 residues. Germline V gene sequence: CDR1 MNHNS, CDR2 SASEGT. The CDR3 nucleotides are TGTGCCAGCAGTGAAGAAACAGGGGCCGGTAATTCACCCCTCCACTTT. This gives the protein CASSEETGAGNSPLHF.

The V gene is TRBV4-1, the J gene TRBJ2-2; TRBD2 agrees at 9 bases. The CDR3 has 15 residues. With 5 bases clipped from V and 4 bases from J, the junction kept 5 bases outside the gene matches. Germline V gene sequence: CDR1 MGHRA, CDR2 YSYEKL. The CDR3 nucleotides read TGCGCCAGCAGCTCCCCAGCGGGGGGCACCGGGGAGCTGTTTTTT. Amino acid sequence: CASSSPAGGTGELFF.

The chain has TRBV5-4 and TRBJ1-1, with 7 bases matching TRBD1. The CDR3 runs 16 residues. Trimming at V came to 0 bases and at J to 0 bases, leaving 5 bases not matched to a gene. Looked up from germline, CDR1 is SGHNT and CDR2 is YYREEE (reference sequence). DNA for the CDR3: TGTGCCAGCAGCTTGGCCACCGGGACAGTGAACACTGAAGCTTTCTTT. Translated: CASSLATGTVNTEAFF. Filled out from reference TRBV5-4 and TRBJ1-1, the complete variable domain reads ETGVTQSPTHLIKTRGQQVTLRCSSQSGHNTVSWYQQALGQGPQFIFQYYREEENGRGNFPPRFSGLQFPNYSSELNVNALELDDSALYLCASSLATGTVNTEAFFGQGTRLTVV.

This clone has only one observation. V and J are TRBV7-3 and TRBJ1-3; possibly TRBD1 for D (6 bases). CDR1 is SGHTA and CDR2 is FQGTGA in the germline V gene. The CDR3 loop spans 14 amino acids. V was shortened by 2 bases and J by 4 bases, with 9 bases between the two germline ends. The CDR3 loop reads CASSLPGQGNTIYF. The CDR3 region has the DNA TGTGCCAGCAGCTTACCCGGACAGGGAAACACCATATATTTT.

This clone was seen more than once but under ten times. The V gene is TRBV7-9, the J gene TRBJ2-3; D is possibly TRBD1 (6 bases). The germline V gene has CDR1 SEHNR and CDR2 FQNEAQ (reference sequence). The ends were cut back, 6 bases at V and 2 bases at J, with 12 bases in the middle. This CDR3 region has 14 residues. The CDR3 DNA reads TGTGCCAGCAGACCAGGACAGACCACAGATACGCAGTATTTT. This gives the protein CASRPGQTTDTQYF.

The CDR3 is CASSYGTGSNGYTF. The CDR3 DNA sequence: TGTGCCAGCAGTTACGGGACAGGGTCGAATGGCTACACCTTC. The chain has TRBV6-6 and TRBJ1-2; 9 nucleotides match TRBD1. J gave up 6 bases and V 2 bases, and 4 bases lay outside the gene matches. CDR1 is MNHNY and CDR2 is SVGAGI in the germline V gene (reference sequence). This CDR3 spans 14 amino acids.

This clone was counted at least ten times. The chain is built from TRBV27 and TRBJ1-5, with 11 bases identical to TRBD1. Trimming cost V 3 bases and J 5 bases; bases outside gene matches: 3. From germline, CDR1 is MNHEY and CDR2 SMNVEV (reference sequence). The CDR3 extends over 15 amino acids. Here the CDR3 reads CASSFRTGGDQPQHF. Written as DNA, the CDR3 is TGTGCCAGCAGTTTCCGGACAGGGGGCGATCAGCCCCAGCATTTT.

For this clone: One end of the junction is discordant with germline, which a read error may explain. The chain uses TRBV4-3 and TRBJ2-1; D may be TRBD2 (6 bases). CDR3 length equals 15 residues. Germline V CDR1 and CDR2: LGHNA, YSLEER. The CDR3 protein is CASSQDLGGYSEQFF. CDR3 nucleotides: TGCGCCAGCAGCCAAGATCTGGGGGGTTACAGTGAGCAGTTCTTC.

The genes are TRBV4-2 and TRBJ1-5; 9 positions match TRBD1. CDR1 is LGHNA, CDR2 YNFKEQ, per germline. Trimming took 3 bases from V and 6 from J; bases not matched to a gene: 6. The CDR3 runs 15 residues. The CDR3 protein is CASSQDTGGGQPQHF. The CDR3 DNA reads TGTGCCAGCAGCCAGGATACAGGGGGCGGTCAGCCCCAGCATTTT.

The chain is built from TRBV6-1 and TRBJ1-5; no definite D call. Trimming stripped 4 bases from V and 3 bases from J, with 7 bases between. This CDR3 is built from 13 residues. The germline V gene has CDR1 MNHNS and CDR2 SASEGT. The CDR3, as DNA: TGTGCCAGCAGTGGAGATTTCAATCAGCCCCAGCATTTT. Translated, it gives CASSGDFNQPQHF.

The chain is built from TRBV6-5 and TRBJ2-1; 14 bases are a match to TRBD2. The V and J ends lost 5 bases and 6 bases, in that order; junction bases with no gene match: 3. The CDR3 runs to 15 residues. Germline V gives CDR1 MNHEY, CDR2 SVGAGI. The CDR3 DNA is TGTGCCAGCAGTCCCGGACTAGCGGGGGGCAATGAGCAGTTCTTC. Protein product: CASSPGLAGGNEQFF.

The chain is built from TRBV10-3 and TRBJ1-2; 12 bases fit TRBD1. The V gene end was trimmed by 2 bases and the J gene end by 6 bases; junction bases not matched to a gene: 4. CDR3 length: 15 residues. Germline CDR1 ENHRY, CDR2 SYGVKD. The CDR3 protein is CAISESGTGGDGYTF. The CDR3 region has the DNA TGTGCCATCAGTGAGAGCGGGACAGGGGGCGATGGCTACACCTTC.

The genes are TRBV19 and TRBJ1-3, with 8 positions matching TRBD1. V shed 5 bases, J shed 8 bases, and the junction held 17 bases outside the gene matches. The CDR3 runs to 17 residues. Germline values: CDR1 LNHDA, CDR2 SQIVND (reference sequence). DNA of the CDR3: TGTGCCAGTAGTCTTAACCCATGGACAGGGCCATTGGACACCATATATTTT. Protein product: CASSLNPWTGPLDTIYF.

The genes are TRBV4-3 and TRBJ2-7; D perhaps matches TRBD2 (5 bases). Trimming took off 0 bases at V and 3 bases at J, with 9 bases between the two ends. The length of the CDR3 is 14 residues. CDR1 and CDR2 (germline): LGHNA, YSLEER. Here the CDR3 reads CASSQEFRGYEQYF. CDR3 DNA sequence: TGCGCCAGCAGCCAAGAATTTCGGGGCTACGAGCAGTACTTC.

This clone is termed medium-sized. This chain joins TRBV6-6 and TRBJ1-2; unclear D gene. V lost 8 bases to trimming and J lost 1 base, with 5 bases between them. This CDR3 region has 11 residues. Germline V gene sequence: CDR1 MNHNY, CDR2 SVGAGI (reference sequence). The CDR3 nucleotides are TGTGCCAGCCAAAATAACTATGGCTACACCTTC. Protein product: CASQNNYGYTF.

This clone was counted between two and nine times. The rearrangement links TRBV6-4 to TRBJ2-1; D possibly corresponds to TRBD2 (6 bases). Trimming shortened V by 0 bases and J by 11 bases, and 14 bases separated the two germline ends. The CDR3 totals 14 residues. Germline V lookup: CDR1 MRHNA, CDR2 SNTAGT. The CDR3 is CASSDSGDSGQQFF. The DNA for the CDR3 is TGTGCCAGCAGTGACTCCGGAGATAGCGGCCAGCAGTTCTTC.

V usage is TRBV6-5 and J usage is TRBJ2-7; 8 nucleotides line up with TRBD2. This CDR3 is built from 16 residues. The J segment lost 0 bases and the V segment lost 0 bases, leaving 4 bases of the junction unmatched. Germline V lookup: CDR1 MNHEY, CDR2 SVGAGI. The CDR3 bases are TGTGCCAGCAGTTACTCGACTAGCGACAGCTCCTACGAGCAGTACTTC. Translated, it gives CASSYSTSDSSYEQYF.

V and J are TRBV7-9 and TRBJ2-5, with D uncertain. The CDR3 consists of 12 residues. The germline V gene encodes CDR1 SEHNR and CDR2 FQNEAQ (reference sequence). Trimming took off 7 bases at V and 5 bases at J, with 11 bases between the two ends. Written as DNA, the CDR3 is TGTGCCAGCACCAATCAGAGGGAGACCCAGTACTTC. Its translation is CASTNQRETQYF.

The V gene is TRBV13, the J gene TRBJ2-7, with D unresolved. Trimming removed 3 bases from V and 0 bases from J, with 12 bases in between. CDR1 is PRHDT and CDR2 is FYEKMQ in the germline V gene (reference sequence). There are 15 residues in the CDR3. CDR3 bases: TGTGCCAGCAGCTTTCAGCGCCGGAGCTCCTACGAGCAGTACTTC. Its protein is CASSFQRRSSYEQYF.

There are many counts of this clone. The chain employs TRBV29-1 and TRBJ1-3, with D perhaps TRBD1 (6 bases). CDR1 and CDR2 from the germline V gene are SQVTM and ANQGSEA. CDR3 length: 15 residues. Trimming left V 4 bases short and J 0 bases short, with 13 bases between. CDR3 sequence (DNA): TGCAGCGTTGGCGAGGACAGTTACTCTGGAAACACCATATATTTT. It codes for CSVGEDSYSGNTIYF.

This clone has a handful of counts. The chain links TRBV9 to TRBJ1-1; D gene unclear. The CDR3 runs 15 residues. V was trimmed by 0 bases and J by 0 bases, leaving 9 bases between them. Per germline, CDR1 SGDLS and CDR2 YYNGEE. Here the CDR3 DNA reads TGTGCCAGCAGCGTAGATCCTCAGGTGAACACTGAAGCTTTCTTT. Its translation: CASSVDPQVNTEAFF.

This rearrangement joins TRBV28 to TRBJ1-1; D uncertain. The CDR3 is 13 amino acids. V was trimmed by 5 bases and J by 3 bases, leaving 10 bases between them. Germline CDR1 reads MDHEN; CDR2 reads SYDVKM. Written as DNA, the CDR3 is TGTGCCAGCAGTGTCACTAAGGACACTGAAGCTTTCTTT. This sequence encodes CASSVTKDTEAFF.

This chain connects TRBV5-4 to TRBJ1-2; possibly TRBD1 for D (5 bases). V lost 0 bases and J lost 8, with 14 bases in between. The CDR3 consists of 14 residues. Germline V gene lookup returns CDR1 SGHNT and CDR2 YYREEE (reference sequence). CDR3 residues: CASSLVRGGNGYTF. CDR3 coding DNA: TGTGCCAGCAGCTTGGTTCGGGGGGGTAACGGCTACACCTTC.

The chain combines TRBV4-2 with TRBJ2-1; 12 bases fit TRBD2. Trimming removed 0 bases from V and 6 bases from J; junction bases left unmatched: 3. This CDR3 is built from 16 residues. The germline V gene has CDR1 LGHNA and CDR2 YNFKEQ. CDR3 sequence: CASSQDASGGANEQFF. The DNA for the CDR3 is TGTGCCAGCAGCCAAGATGCTAGCGGGGGGGCCAATGAGCAGTTCTTC.

This chain uses TRBV9 with TRBJ1-2, with D unclear. Germline lookup yields CDR1 SGDLS and CDR2 YYNGEE. V was trimmed by 9 bases and J by 4 bases, leaving 13 bases between them. The CDR3 is made up of 12 amino acids. The CDR3 region has the DNA TGTGCCACCTCCGGAGCTGGCTATGGCTACACCTTC. This encodes CATSGAGYGYTF.